This T cell receptor (beta chain) came from a study of blood T cell repertoires in COVID-19. CDR1 and CDR2 (germline): MNHEY, SVGEGT. Trimming took 8 bases from V and 7 from J, leaving 12 bases between them. The CDR3 is made up of 12 amino acids. Measured with immunoSEQ multiplex PCR; TCRdb has only the in-frame clones, and not every one. The table has approximately 76,000 clones, over 70% seen once. The specimen sequenced was peripheral blood. The rearrangement links TRBV6-2 or TRBV6-3 to TRBJ1-5; D is undetermined. This sequence originates from a man older than 75 with active or convalescent COVID-19. The CDR3 DNA sequence: TGTGCCAGCCGCCTGGTGGGCCAGCCCCAGCATTTT. It yields the protein CASRLVGQPQHF.